This T cell receptor beta chain was sequenced for a study of beta chain features in type 1 diabetes. General observations from the study: A potential PCR bias toward shorter templates would be equal in patient and control samples. Moderate but significant shortening of TCRB CDR3s was recorded in all four CD4+ subsets from Type 1 diabetes patients.

The single heparinised draw taken from each donor contained roughly 100 mL of blood on average. Markers CD45RO/CCR7/CD25/CD127/CD95/CD27 served to sort CD4+ naive, central memory, regulatory and stem cell-like memory cells. The CDR3 consists of 14 residues. Trimming took 11 bases from V and 0 from J, leaving 11 bases between them. CDR1 is LNHDA, CDR2 SQIVND, per germline (reference sequence). TCRB transcripts that were expressed got sequenced, as all of the isolated RNA had been reverse transcribed. Naive, central memory and regulatory T cell samples yielded about 3.57 million reads on average. Only in-frame clones appear in the TCRdb table, and some are missing; sequencing was by immunoSEQ multiplex PCR. The top ten clones hold roughly 0.75% of a sample with around 130,000 clones, 7% to 10% of them seen once. This clone was seen a few times. Its antigen is unidentified.

V usage is TRBV19 and J usage is TRBJ1-6, with D possibly TRBD1 on 6 matching bases. The sequence came from a man between 25 and 39 years old with type 1 diabetes. Sequences were obtained from central memory CD4+ T cells from blood. The CDR3, as DNA: TGTGCCGTGCAGGGGAGCTCCTATAATTCACCCCTCCACTTT. Translating gives CAVQGSSYNSPLHF.